This is a list of T cell receptor beta chains from one sample in a study of cytotoxic CD8 clonotypes in ibrutinib-treated CLL. Generated by immunoSEQ multiplex PCR, the TCRdb table keeps only in-frame clones and is missing some. This sample has 300,000 to 400,000 clones; around 66% occur once, and the top ten carry about 6.7%. This sample comprised PBMCs, obtained after 36 months of ibrutinib treatment. These receptors came from a human donor with chronic lymphocytic leukemia. CDR3s include the opening cysteine and the closing phenylalanine or tryptophan. The order of the fields is V gene, J gene, D gene, CDR3 protein. The D gene is left open where the match is weak.

TRBV4-1	TRBJ2-5	TRBD1	CASSRTGGETQYF
TRBV10-3	TRBJ2-5	NA	CAICQESWETQYF
TRBV9	TRBJ2-3	NA	CASSVAAGPDTQYF
TRBV7-3	TRBJ1-1	NA	CASRPGPGNTEAFF
TRBV5-1	TRBJ2-3	TRBD1	CASSLEGAYTDTQYF
TRBV7-6	TRBJ2-7	TRBD1	CASSLGDRVVEQYF
TRBV6-5	TRBJ2-4	TRBD1	CASRRQGENIQYF
TRBV5-5	TRBJ1-6	NA	CASSSRRGAGNSPLHF
TRBV7-2	TRBJ2-6	TRBD1	CASSLNRGVAGANVLTF
TRBV10-3	TRBJ1-2	NA	CAISDLRPLGPGGYTF
TRBV27	TRBJ1-2	TRBD1	CASSLSPTGSYGYTF
TRBV5-1	TRBJ2-7	NA	CASSLVHGGEQYF
TRBV7-8	TRBJ2-7	TRBD2	CASSRTSGSYEQYF
TRBV5-6	TRBJ2-7	NA	CASSFRESYEQYF
TRBV5-1	TRBJ2-5	TRBD1	CASSLVDREETQYF
TRBV19	TRBJ2-7	NA	CASSITSLASYEQYF
TRBV29-1	TRBJ2-1	NA	CSVQNDKQFF
TRBV18	TRBJ1-2	TRBD1	CASSPSSTGEGYGYTF
TRBV25-1	TRBJ2-2	NA	CASSEWGNTGELFF
TRBV7-6	TRBJ2-6	TRBD1	CASSLRQGSSGANVLTF
TRBV4-1	TRBJ1-5	NA	CASSQEPGLGGQPQHF
TRBV6-5	TRBJ2-7	TRBD1	CASSRAGQGLYEQYF
TRBV7-9	TRBJ1-1	NA	CASSVSRAGGEAFF
TRBV6-6	TRBJ2-2	NA	CASSYSTAGELFF
TRBV6-5	TRBJ1-2	TRBD1	CASSEDRVLYGYTF
TRBV4-2	TRBJ2-3	NA	CASSQVSNTYTDTQYF
TRBV7-9	TRBJ2-7	TRBD1	CASSPGTGWYEQYF
TRBV7-2	TRBJ2-7	NA	CASSLLWGGTSYEQYF
TRBV11-2	TRBJ2-3	NA	CASSAPAAVGTYTQYF
TRBV19	TRBJ2-7	TRBD1	CASSTFLHRGNTAYEQYF
TRBV27	TRBJ2-7	NA	CASSSAGVVKQYF
TRBV5-1	TRBJ2-7	NA	CASSLFGVTYEQYF
TRBV9	TRBJ1-2	NA	CASSVGRVDRDVSSNGYTF
TRBV6-5	TRBJ1-2	NA	CASSYSRIANYGYTF
TRBV5-1	TRBJ1-2	NA	CASSLSIDKRGNTF
TRBV19	TRBJ2-1	NA	CASTPRGWGGSYNEQFF
TRBV18	TRBJ2-7	TRBD1	CASSPSTGGSVEQYF
TRBV5-4	TRBJ2-3	NA	CASSLIDGSTDTQYF
TRBV6-6	TRBJ1-5	TRBD1	CASSSQGASNQPQHF
TRBV19	TRBJ1-2	NA	CASSTRGGPYGYTF
TRBV4-1	TRBJ2-1	NA	CASSLNRDSLVNEQFF
TRBV14	TRBJ1-5	NA	CASSQDHNQPQHF
TRBV18	TRBJ2-7	TRBD2	CASSPRLAGGPYEQYF
TRBV6-5	TRBJ2-1	TRBD1	CASRNRGPWGEQFF
TRBV6-5	TRBJ2-7	NA	CASSYPYIYEQYF
TRBV23-1	TRBJ2-3	TRBD1	CASSPGTGGLREYF
TRBV7-2	TRBJ1-1	NA	CASSRDPGPSRAFF